This TCR beta chain was observed in a study of blood T cell repertoires in COVID-19. The CDR3 extends over 15 amino acids. Trimming shortened V by 2 bases and J by 7 bases, and 15 bases separated the two germline ends. Per germline, CDR1 SGHRS and CDR2 YFSETQ. The repertoire was sequenced with immunoSEQ multiplex PCR; TCRdb's copy has only in-frame clones and lacks some. In the table there are some 250,000 clones, about 85% of which are singletons. This clone was observed at least ten times. The sequenced sample was peripheral blood. The origin of this receptor is a man younger than 45 who had recovered from COVID-19. The rearrangement uses TRBV5-1 and TRBJ2-2; weak D call: TRBD2 (6 bases). CDR3 coding DNA: TGCGCCAGCAGCTTTACAGGAGGGGAAGGCGGGGAGCTGTTTTTT. Protein: CASSFTGGEGGELFF.